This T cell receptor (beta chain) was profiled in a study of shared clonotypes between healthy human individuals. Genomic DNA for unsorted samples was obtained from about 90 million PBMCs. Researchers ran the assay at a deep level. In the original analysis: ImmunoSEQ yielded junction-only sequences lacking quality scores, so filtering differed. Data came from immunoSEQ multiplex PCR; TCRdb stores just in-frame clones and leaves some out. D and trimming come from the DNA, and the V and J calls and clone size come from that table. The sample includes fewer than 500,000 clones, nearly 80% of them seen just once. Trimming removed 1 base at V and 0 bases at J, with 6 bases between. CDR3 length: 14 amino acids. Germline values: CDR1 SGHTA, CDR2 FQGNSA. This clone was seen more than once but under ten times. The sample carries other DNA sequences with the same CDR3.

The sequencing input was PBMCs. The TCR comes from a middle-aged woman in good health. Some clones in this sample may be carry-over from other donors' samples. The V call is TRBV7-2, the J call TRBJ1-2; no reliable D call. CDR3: CASSLGGANYGYTF. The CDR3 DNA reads TGTGCCAGCAGCTTAGGCGGCGCTAACTATGGCTACACCTTC.